The 24 T cell receptor beta chains in this list originate from one sample, sequenced in a study of CD8 T cells in ankylosing spondylitis. Study-wide results and limits: In ankylosing spondylitis blood, a motif of roughly eight highly homologous TCR beta variants appeared characteristic.

Each CDR3 protein gets one entry after TCRdb re-called the 5' RACE reads with MiXCR. Of about 540,000 distinct CDR3 sequences detected, approximately 11% appear once; the ten largest clones hold about 6.5%. Their specific antigens are unknown. The sample was blood, either unsorted or a sorted T cell fraction (not recorded which). These receptors came from a male donor with ankylosing spondylitis.

The rearrangement joins TRBV24-1 to TRBJ2-5; D ambiguous. V was shortened by 2 bases and J by 2 bases, with 2 bases between the two germline ends. Germline V lookup: CDR1 KGHDR, CDR2 SFDVKD. The CDR3 length is 12 residues. The CDR3 sequence is CATSDWQETQYF. The CDR3 nucleotides are TGTGCCACCAGTGATTGGCAAGAGACCCAGTACTTC.

The chain employs TRBV7-2 and TRBJ2-1; 8 nucleotides match TRBD1. The ends lost 3 bases at V and 5 bases at J; junction bases unmatched: 6. Germline V gene lookup returns CDR1 SGHTA and CDR2 FQGNSA. This CDR3 is 15 amino acids long. The CDR3 DNA reads as TGTGCCAGCAGCTTCGTAGGGACAGGAGACAATGAGCAGTTCTTC. Translation gives CASSFVGTGDNEQFF.

Only a few counts were recorded for this clonotype. The rearrangement uses TRBV3-1 and TRBJ2-1; D may correspond to TRBD1 or TRBD2 (5 bases each). V dropped 3 bases and J dropped 6 bases, with 18 bases sitting between them. The CDR3 spans 16 residues. Germline lookup yields CDR1 LGHDT and CDR2 YNNKEL (reference sequence). This CDR3 is CASSQNPGRFSNEQFF. As DNA, the CDR3 is TGTGCCAGCAGCCAGAATCCGGGACGCTTTTCCAATGAGCAGTTCTTC.

This clonotype was recorded a few times. The chain is built from TRBV12-3 or TRBV12-4 and TRBJ2-2; a weak D match, TRBD2 (5 bases). V was trimmed by 3 bases and J by 2 bases, leaving 13 bases between them. The CDR3 runs to 16 residues. The chain's CDR3 is CASSFGRAHNTGELFF. CDR3 nucleotides: TGTGCCAGCAGTTTTGGGAGAGCGCATAACACCGGGGAGCTGTTTTTT.

The V gene is TRBV4-2, the J gene TRBJ1-6; TRBD1 matches at 7 bases. The V segment lost 0 bases and the J segment 2 bases; nucleotides outside the gene matches: 4. This CDR3 is built from 17 residues. The germline CDR1 and CDR2 sequences are LGHNA and YNFKEQ. In DNA form, the CDR3 reads TGTGCCAGCAGCCAAGATGAGGGGGCGCCCTATAATTCACCCCTCCACTTT. Translating it yields CASSQDEGAPYNSPLHF.

This sequence joins TRBV11-3 and TRBJ2-5, with 9 bases fitting TRBD2. The CDR3 length is 17 residues. V lost 5 bases, J lost 2 bases, and 12 bases stayed unmatched. CDR1 and CDR2 (germline): SGHNT, YENEEA. The CDR3 protein is CASSLRRETSGQETQYF. Written as DNA, the CDR3 is TGTGCCAGCAGCCTAAGGCGTGAGACTAGCGGACAAGAGACCCAGTACTTC. Full variable domain (remainder filled in from reference TRBV11-3 and TRBJ2-5): EAGVVQSPRYKIIEKKQPVAFWCNPISGHNTLYWYLQNLGQGPELLIRYENEEAVDDSQLPKDRFSAERLKGVDSTLKIQPAELGDSAVYLCASSLRRETSGQETQYFGPGTRLLVL.

This clonotype has ten or more counts. The chain links TRBV12-3 or TRBV12-4 to TRBJ1-4; TRBD1 matches at 8 bases. The CDR3 spans 14 residues. After removal of 5 bases from V and 5 bases from J, the junction contained 4 bases not matched to a gene. The CDR3: CASSHRQGNEKLFF. The CDR3 DNA follows: TGTGCCAGCAGTCATCGACAGGGGAATGAAAAACTGTTTTTT.

This clonotype was counted only a few times. V is TRBV7-9 and J is TRBJ2-1, with 12 nucleotides matching TRBD2. V was clipped by 0 bases and J by 9 bases; unmatched bases: 3. The CDR3 totals 15 residues. Germline V CDR1 and CDR2: SEHNR, FQNEAQ (reference sequence). CDR3: CASSLALAGGPEQFF. CDR3 nucleotides: TGTGCCAGCAGCTTAGCGCTAGCGGGAGGGCCTGAGCAGTTCTTC.

The CDR3 sequence is CASSQGTGLRDAEAFF. The CDR3 DNA reads TGTGCCAGCAGTCAGGGGACAGGGCTGCGAGACGCTGAAGCTTTCTTT. The chain recombines TRBV6-1 with TRBJ1-1; 9 bases fit TRBD1. The CDR3 has 16 residues. The germline V gene encodes CDR1 MNHNS and CDR2 SASEGT. Trimming cost V 5 bases and J 6 bases; bases outside gene matches: 13.

This clonotype was counted between two and nine times. CDR3 residues: CASSLTPPGYTF. CDR3 nucleotide sequence: TGTGCCAGCAGCTTGACACCGCCGGGCTACACCTTC. J is TRBJ1-2 and V is TRBV6-1; unclear D gene. V was cut by 6 bases and J by 8 bases, with 13 bases left in between. CDR1 is MNHNS, CDR2 SASEGT, per germline. The CDR3 loop spans 12 amino acids.

This chain joins TRBV5-6 and TRBJ2-2; 8 bases agree with TRBD2. CDR1 is SGHDT and CDR2 is YYEEEE in the germline V gene. Losses at the gene ends were 4 bases for V and 4 bases for J; bases not matched to a gene: 12. The CDR3 loop spans 17 amino acids. The CDR3 nucleotides read TGTGCCAGCAGCCGGAGTGAACTAGCGGCGAGCACCGGGGAGCTGTTTTTT. Translation gives CASSRSELAASTGELFF.

This clonotype was counted between two and nine times. The chain links TRBV5-1 to TRBJ2-5; no firm D call. Germline V lookup: CDR1 SGHRS, CDR2 YFSETQ. The CDR3 runs to 14 residues. V lost 0 bases and J lost 3, with 9 bases in between. This CDR3 reads CASSLVSAEETQYF. In nucleotides, the CDR3 is TGCGCCAGCAGCTTGGTTTCCGCGGAAGAGACCCAGTACTTC.

The table lists this clonotype with many counts. This chain links TRBV5-1 with TRBJ2-2; TRBD1 might be the D (5 bases). Trimming pared 4 bases from V and 5 bases from J, leaving 12 bases between. The CDR3 length is 14 residues. Germline V gene lookup returns CDR1 SGHRS and CDR2 YFSETQ. In nucleotides, the CDR3 is TGCGCCAGCAGCACGACGACAGTAACCGGGGAGCTGTTTTTT. Protein product: CASSTTTVTGELFF.

This CDR3 is CASSVAPATSTDTQYF. CDR3 sequence (DNA): TGTGCCAGCAGCGTAGCCCCCGCGACTAGCACAGATACGCAGTATTTT. This sequence joins TRBV9 and TRBJ2-3, with D uncertain. The CDR3 sequence is 16 residues long. With 0 bases removed from V and 0 bases from J, the gap between germline ends came to 11 bases. Looked up from germline, CDR1 is SGDLS and CDR2 is YYNGEE.

CDR3 in amino acids: CASSSNRGSTDTQYF. CDR3 bases: TGCGCCAGCAGTTCCAACAGGGGAAGCACAGATACGCAGTATTTT. V usage is TRBV5-1 and J usage is TRBJ2-3; TRBD1 aligns across 7 bases. CDR3 length: 15 amino acids. With V trimmed by 5 bases and J by 0 bases, 6 bases remained unmatched. CDR1 and CDR2 from the germline V gene are SGHRS and YFSETQ.

The chain recombines TRBV5-1 with TRBJ2-7; D is possibly TRBD1 or TRBD2 (7 bases each). V gave up 7 bases and J gave up 7 bases, with 21 bases separating them. The CDR3 is made up of 14 amino acids. Germline-derived CDR1 and CDR2 are SGHRS and YFSETQ. The CDR3 here is CASQPTGDYAEQYF. Here the CDR3 DNA reads TGCGCCAGCCAACCCACAGGGGACTACGCGGAGCAGTACTTC. The entire variable domain, with the rest obtained from reference TRBV5-1 and TRBJ2-7, is as follows: KAGVTQTPRYLIKTRGQQVTLSCSPISGHRSVSWYQQTPGQGLQFLFEYFSETQRNKGNFPGRFSGRQFSNSRSEMNVSTLELGDSALYLCASQPTGDYAEQYFGPGTRLTVT.

This clonotype showed up many times. This chain uses TRBV20-1 with TRBJ1-1; 8 nucleotides line up with TRBD1. V lost 0 bases, J lost 5 bases, and 5 bases stayed unmatched. Germline V gives CDR1 DFQATT, CDR2 SNEGSKA (reference sequence). The length of the CDR3 is 14 residues. The CDR3 protein is CSARDLQGATEAFF. CDR3 DNA sequence: TGCAGTGCTAGAGATCTCCAGGGGGCTACTGAAGCTTTCTTT.

V and J are TRBV11-2 and TRBJ2-1, with 7 bases fitting TRBD2. Per germline, CDR1 SGHAT and CDR2 FQNNGV. V shed 7 bases, J shed 2 bases, and the junction held 5 bases outside the gene matches. The CDR3 length is 14 residues. This CDR3 is CASNPSGAYNEQFF. The DNA of the CDR3 is TGTGCCAGCAACCCGAGCGGGGCCTACAATGAGCAGTTCTTC.

The rearrangement joins TRBV30 to TRBJ2-2, with 11 bases matching TRBD1. Germline CDR1 reads GTSNPN; CDR2 reads SVGIG (reference sequence). V gave up 0 bases and J gave up 1 base; unmatched junction bases: 4. This CDR3 spans 17 amino acids. In DNA, the CDR3 is TGTGCCTGGAGTGTTCGGGACAGGGGGTGGAACACCGGGGAGCTGTTTTTT. The encoded protein is CAWSVRDRGWNTGELFF.

The J gene is TRBJ2-3, the V gene TRBV5-6; 14 bases fit TRBD2. Germline-derived CDR1 and CDR2 are SGHDT and YYEEEE. With V trimmed by 1 base and J by 6 bases, 7 bases remained unmatched. The CDR3 has 17 amino acids. The CDR3 protein is CASSLLGLAGGPDTQYF. The CDR3, as DNA: TGTGCCAGCAGCTTGCTTGGACTAGCGGGAGGACCCGATACGCAGTATTTT.

The V and J genes are TRBV10-3 and TRBJ2-1, with TRBD2 matching 7 bases. Germline assignment: CDR1 ENHRY and CDR2 SYGVKD. J was trimmed by 3 bases and V by 0 bases; bases with no gene match: 5. CDR3 length: 16 residues. CDR3 region: CAISESGGSVYNEQFF. CDR3 DNA: TGTGCCATCAGTGAGTCTGGCGGGAGTGTCTACAATGAGCAGTTCTTC.

CDR3 in DNA: TGCAGTGCTAGTCCTTTTTCAGGGGATTACAATGAGCAGTTCTTC. Translated, it gives CSASPFSGDYNEQFF. The chain uses TRBV20-1 and TRBJ2-1; D is possibly TRBD1 (6 bases). V lost 3 bases to trimming and J lost 4 bases, with 16 bases between them. The germline CDR1 and CDR2 sequences are DFQATT and SNEGSKA (reference sequence). The CDR3 runs to 15 residues.

The chain combines TRBV6-1 with TRBJ1-2, with D maybe TRBD1 (5 bases). V lost 7 bases, J lost 5 bases, and 20 bases lay in between. The germline V gene encodes CDR1 MNHNS and CDR2 SASEGT. This CDR3 is 15 amino acids long. The CDR3 DNA is TGTGCCAGCAAAATAGGTGCTGGGACGTTTTATGGCTACACCTTC. It encodes CASKIGAGTFYGYTF.

CDR3 sequence reads: CASSYGQGLEQYV. The CDR3 nucleotides are TGTGCCAGCAGTTACGGACAGGGACTCGAGCAGTACGTC. V usage is TRBV6-2 or TRBV6-3 and J usage is TRBJ2-7, with TRBD1 identical over 8 bases. CDR1 and CDR2 from the germline V gene are MNHEY and SVGEGT. There are 13 residues in the CDR3. J gave up 6 bases and V 2 bases, and 3 bases lay outside the gene matches.